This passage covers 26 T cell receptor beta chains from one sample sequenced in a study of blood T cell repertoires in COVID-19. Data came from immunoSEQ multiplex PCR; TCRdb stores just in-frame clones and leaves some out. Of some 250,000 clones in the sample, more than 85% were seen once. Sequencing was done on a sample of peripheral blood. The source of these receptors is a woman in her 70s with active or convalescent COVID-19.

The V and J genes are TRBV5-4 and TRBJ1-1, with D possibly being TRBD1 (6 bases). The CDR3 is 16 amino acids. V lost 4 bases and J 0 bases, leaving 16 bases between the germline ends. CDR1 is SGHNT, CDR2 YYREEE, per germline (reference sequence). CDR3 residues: CASSLGGGGVNTEAFF. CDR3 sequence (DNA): TGTGCCAGCAGCCTGGGTGGGGGCGGCGTGAACACTGAAGCTTTCTTT.

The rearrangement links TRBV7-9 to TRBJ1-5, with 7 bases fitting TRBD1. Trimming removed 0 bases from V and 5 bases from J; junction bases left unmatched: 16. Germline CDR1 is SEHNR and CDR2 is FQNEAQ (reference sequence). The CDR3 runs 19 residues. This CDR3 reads CASSLATGERQGLHQPQHF. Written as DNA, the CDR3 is TGTGCCAGCAGCTTAGCCACAGGAGAGAGACAGGGACTCCATCAGCCCCAGCATTTT.

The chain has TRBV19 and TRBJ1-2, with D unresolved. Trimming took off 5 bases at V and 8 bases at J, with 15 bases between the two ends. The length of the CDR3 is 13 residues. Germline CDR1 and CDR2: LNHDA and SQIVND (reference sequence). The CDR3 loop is CASSPRGEDGYTF. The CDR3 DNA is TGTGCCAGTAGTCCCCGGGGAGAAGACGGCTACACCTTC.

DNA of the CDR3: TGTGCCAGCAGTTCGACAGGGACCAACGAGCAGTACTTC. Protein sequence: CASSSTGTNEQYF. V is TRBV12-3 or TRBV12-4 and J is TRBJ2-7; 7 bases line up with TRBD1. The CDR3 is made up of 13 amino acids. Trimming at V came to 4 bases and at J to 5 bases, leaving 5 bases not matched to a gene.

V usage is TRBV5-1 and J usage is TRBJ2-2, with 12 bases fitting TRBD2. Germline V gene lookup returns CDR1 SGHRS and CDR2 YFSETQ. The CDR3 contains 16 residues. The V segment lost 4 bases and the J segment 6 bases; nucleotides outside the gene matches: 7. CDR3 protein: CASSTKTSGGAGELFF. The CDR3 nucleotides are TGCGCCAGCAGCACCAAGACTAGCGGGGGTGCCGGGGAGCTGTTTTTT.

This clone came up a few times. The CDR3 loop is CASQYAGRGTYGYTF. The CDR3 DNA follows: TGTGCCAGCCAGTATGCTGGCAGGGGAACTTATGGCTACACCTTC. The rearrangement uses TRBV19 and TRBJ1-2; a possible D gene is TRBD1 (6 bases). V gave up 9 bases and J gave up 5 bases, with 22 bases separating them. The CDR3 sequence is 15 residues long. Germline loops: CDR1 LNHDA, CDR2 SQIVND (reference sequence).

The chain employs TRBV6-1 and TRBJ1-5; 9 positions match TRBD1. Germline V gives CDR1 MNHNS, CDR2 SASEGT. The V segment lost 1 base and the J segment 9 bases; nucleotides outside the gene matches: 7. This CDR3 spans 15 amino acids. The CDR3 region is CASSEGDRVSRPQHF. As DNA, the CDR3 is TGTGCCAGCAGTGAAGGGGACAGGGTCTCCCGGCCCCAGCATTTT.

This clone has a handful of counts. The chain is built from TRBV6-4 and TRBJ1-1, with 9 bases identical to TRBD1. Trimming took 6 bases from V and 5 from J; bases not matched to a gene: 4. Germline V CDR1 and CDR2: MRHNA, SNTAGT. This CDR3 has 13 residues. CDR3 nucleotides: TGTGCCAGCAGCAGGACAGGGGCAACTGAAGCTTTCTTT. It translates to CASSRTGATEAFF.

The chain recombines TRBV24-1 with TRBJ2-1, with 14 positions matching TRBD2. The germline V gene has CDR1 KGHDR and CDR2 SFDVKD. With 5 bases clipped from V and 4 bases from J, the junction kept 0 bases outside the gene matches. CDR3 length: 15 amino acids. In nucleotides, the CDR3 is TGTGCCACCAGTGGACTAGCGGGGGGGTACAATGAGCAGTTCTTC. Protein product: CATSGLAGGYNEQFF.

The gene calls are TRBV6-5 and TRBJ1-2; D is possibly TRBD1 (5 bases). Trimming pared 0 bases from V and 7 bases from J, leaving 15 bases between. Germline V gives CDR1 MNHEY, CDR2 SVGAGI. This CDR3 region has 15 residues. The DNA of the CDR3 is TGTGCCAGCAGTTACTCGGGCAGGGATCAGGGTGGCTACACCTTC. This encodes CASSYSGRDQGGYTF.

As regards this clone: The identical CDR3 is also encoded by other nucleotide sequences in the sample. CDR3 residues: CASTLTGNYGYTF. The CDR3 DNA sequence: TGTGCCAGCACCCTAACGGGGAACTATGGCTACACCTTC. This chain joins TRBV12-3 or TRBV12-4 and TRBJ1-2; D uncertain. This CDR3 is 13 amino acids long. The V gene lost 7 bases and the J gene lost 2 bases, with 11 bases spanning the gap.

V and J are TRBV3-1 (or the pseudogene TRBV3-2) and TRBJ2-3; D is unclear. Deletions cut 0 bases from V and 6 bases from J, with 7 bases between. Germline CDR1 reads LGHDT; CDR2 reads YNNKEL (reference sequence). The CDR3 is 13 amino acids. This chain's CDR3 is CASSQEGADTQYF. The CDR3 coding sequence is TGTGCCAGCAGCCAAGAGGGCGCGGATACGCAGTATTTT.

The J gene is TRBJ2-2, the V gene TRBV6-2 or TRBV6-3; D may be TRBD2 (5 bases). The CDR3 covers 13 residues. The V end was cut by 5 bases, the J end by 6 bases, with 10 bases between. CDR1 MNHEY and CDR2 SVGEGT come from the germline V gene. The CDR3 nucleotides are TGTGCCAGCAGTCTAGCTCCGCCCGGGGAGCTGTTTTTT. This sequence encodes CASSLAPPGELFF.

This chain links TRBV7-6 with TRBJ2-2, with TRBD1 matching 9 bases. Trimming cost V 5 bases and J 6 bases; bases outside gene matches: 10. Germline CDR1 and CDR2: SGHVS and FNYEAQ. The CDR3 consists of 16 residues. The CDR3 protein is CASSPTGGGIAGELFF. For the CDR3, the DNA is TGTGCCAGCAGCCCGACAGGGGGAGGTATCGCCGGGGAGCTGTTTTTT.

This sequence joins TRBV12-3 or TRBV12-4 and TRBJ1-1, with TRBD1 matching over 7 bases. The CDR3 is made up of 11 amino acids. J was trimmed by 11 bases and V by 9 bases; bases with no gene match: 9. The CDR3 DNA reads TGTGCCAGTGGGACAGTTTCTCGGGCTTTCTTT. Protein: CASGTVSRAFF.

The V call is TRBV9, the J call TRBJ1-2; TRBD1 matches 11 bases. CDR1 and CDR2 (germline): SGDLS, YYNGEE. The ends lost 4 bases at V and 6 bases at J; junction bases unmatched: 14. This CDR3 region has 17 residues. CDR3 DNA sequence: TGTGCCAGCAGCCACCCTATGGGACAGGGGGGTAAGCATGGCTACACCTTC. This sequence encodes CASSHPMGQGGKHGYTF.

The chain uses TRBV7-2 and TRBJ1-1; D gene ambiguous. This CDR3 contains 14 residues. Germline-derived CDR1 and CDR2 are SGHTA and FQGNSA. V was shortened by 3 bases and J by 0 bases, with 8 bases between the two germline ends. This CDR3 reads CASSLADLNTEAFF. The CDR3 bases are TGTGCCAGCAGCTTGGCGGATTTGAACACTGAAGCTTTCTTT.

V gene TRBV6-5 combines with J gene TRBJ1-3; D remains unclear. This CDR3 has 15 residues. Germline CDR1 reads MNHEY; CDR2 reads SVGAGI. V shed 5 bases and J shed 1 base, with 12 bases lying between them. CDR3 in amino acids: CASSLTEGSGNTIYF. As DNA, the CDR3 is TGTGCCAGCAGTCTAACCGAGGGATCTGGAAACACCATATATTTT.

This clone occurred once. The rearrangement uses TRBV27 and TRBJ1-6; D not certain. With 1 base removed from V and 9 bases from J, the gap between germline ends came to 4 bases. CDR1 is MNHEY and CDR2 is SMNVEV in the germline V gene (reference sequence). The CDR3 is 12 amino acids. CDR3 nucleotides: TGTGCCAGCAGTTTATACGGTTCACCCCTCCACTTT. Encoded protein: CASSLYGSPLHF.

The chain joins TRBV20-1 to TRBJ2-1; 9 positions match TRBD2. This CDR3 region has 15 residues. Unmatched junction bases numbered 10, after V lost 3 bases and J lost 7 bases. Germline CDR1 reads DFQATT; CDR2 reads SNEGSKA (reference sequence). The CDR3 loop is CSASMAGGIRNEQFF. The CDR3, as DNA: TGCAGTGCTAGTATGGCGGGGGGGATTAGAAATGAGCAGTTCTTC.

The CDR3 is CATSGWDRGSYNEQFF. CDR3 sequence (DNA): TGTGCCACCAGCGGGTGGGACAGGGGTTCCTACAATGAGCAGTTCTTC. The genes are TRBV15 and TRBJ2-1; 10 bases line up with TRBD1. The V gene's germline CDR1 is LNHNV and CDR2 YYDKDF (reference sequence). V lost 5 bases to trimming and J lost 1 base; unmatched junction nucleotides: 5. The CDR3 contains 16 residues.

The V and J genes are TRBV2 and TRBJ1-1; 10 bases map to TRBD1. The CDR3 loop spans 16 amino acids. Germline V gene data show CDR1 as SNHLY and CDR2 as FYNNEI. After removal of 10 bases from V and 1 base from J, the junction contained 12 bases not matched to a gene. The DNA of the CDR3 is TGTGCCATCTACGGACAGGGGGGCACATCGAACACTGAAGCTTTCTTT. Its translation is CAIYGQGGTSNTEAFF.

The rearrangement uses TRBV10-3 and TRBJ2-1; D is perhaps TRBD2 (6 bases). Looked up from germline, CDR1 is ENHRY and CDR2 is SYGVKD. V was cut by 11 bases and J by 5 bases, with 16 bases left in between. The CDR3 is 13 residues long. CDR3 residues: CASSRDLNNEQFF. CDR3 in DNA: TGTGCCTCGTCCCGGGACTTGAACAATGAGCAGTTCTTC.

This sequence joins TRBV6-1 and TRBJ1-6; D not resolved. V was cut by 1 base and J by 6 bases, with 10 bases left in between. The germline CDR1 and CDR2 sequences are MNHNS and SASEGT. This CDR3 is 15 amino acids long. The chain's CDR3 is CASSEGHVGNSPLHF. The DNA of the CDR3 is TGTGCCAGCAGTGAAGGACATGTAGGTAATTCACCCCTCCACTTT.

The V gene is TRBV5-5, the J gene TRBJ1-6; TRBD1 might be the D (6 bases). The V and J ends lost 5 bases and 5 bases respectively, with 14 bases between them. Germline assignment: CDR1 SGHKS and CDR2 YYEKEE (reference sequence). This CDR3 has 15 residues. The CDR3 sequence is CASSFSRGNNSPLHF. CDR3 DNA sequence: TGTGCCAGCAGTTTCTCCAGGGGAAATAATTCACCCCTCCACTTT.

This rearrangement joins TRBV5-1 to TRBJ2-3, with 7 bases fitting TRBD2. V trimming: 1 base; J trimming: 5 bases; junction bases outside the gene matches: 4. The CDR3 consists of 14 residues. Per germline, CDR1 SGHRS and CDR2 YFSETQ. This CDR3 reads CASSLTGGGDTQYF. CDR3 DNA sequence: TGCGCCAGCAGCTTGACGGGGGGAGGAGATACGCAGTATTTT.